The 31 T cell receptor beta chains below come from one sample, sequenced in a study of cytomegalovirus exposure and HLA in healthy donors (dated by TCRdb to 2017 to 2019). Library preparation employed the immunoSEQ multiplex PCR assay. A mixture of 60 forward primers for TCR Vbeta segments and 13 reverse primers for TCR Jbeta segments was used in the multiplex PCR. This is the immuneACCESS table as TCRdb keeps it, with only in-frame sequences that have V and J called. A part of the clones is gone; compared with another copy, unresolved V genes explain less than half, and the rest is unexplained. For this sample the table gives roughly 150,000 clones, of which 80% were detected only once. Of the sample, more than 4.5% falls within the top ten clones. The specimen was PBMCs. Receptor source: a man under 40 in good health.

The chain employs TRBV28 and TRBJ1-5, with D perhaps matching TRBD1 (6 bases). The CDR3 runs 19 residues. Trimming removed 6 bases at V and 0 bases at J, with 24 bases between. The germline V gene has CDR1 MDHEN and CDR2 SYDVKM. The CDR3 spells CASRAPGGAKGLSNQPQHF. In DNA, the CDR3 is TGTGCCAGCAGGGCCCCGGGGGGGGCCAAAGGCCTTAGCAATCAGCCCCAGCATTTT.

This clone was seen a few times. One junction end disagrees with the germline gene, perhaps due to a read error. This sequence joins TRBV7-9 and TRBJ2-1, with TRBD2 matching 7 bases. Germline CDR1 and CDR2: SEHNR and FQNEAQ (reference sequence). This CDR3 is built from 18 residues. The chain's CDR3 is CSSSLLSPLADEVDEQFF. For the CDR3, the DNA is TGTTCCAGCAGCTTACTTTCTCCGCTAGCGGACGAAGTCGATGAGCAGTTCTTC.

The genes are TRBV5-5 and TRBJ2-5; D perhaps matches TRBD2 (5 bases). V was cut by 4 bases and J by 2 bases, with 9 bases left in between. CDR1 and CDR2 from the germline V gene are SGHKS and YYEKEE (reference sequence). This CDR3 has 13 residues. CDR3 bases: TGTGCCAGCAGCCCCGGCGGGCAAGAGACCCAGTACTTC. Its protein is CASSPGGQETQYF.

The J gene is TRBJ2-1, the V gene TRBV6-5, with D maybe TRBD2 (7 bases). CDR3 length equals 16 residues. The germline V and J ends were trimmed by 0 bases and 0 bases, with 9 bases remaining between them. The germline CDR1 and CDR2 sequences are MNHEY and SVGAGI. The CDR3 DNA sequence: TGTGCCAGCAGTTACTCGGGGGGGCTCTCCTACAATGAGCAGTTCTTC. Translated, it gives CASSYSGGLSYNEQFF.

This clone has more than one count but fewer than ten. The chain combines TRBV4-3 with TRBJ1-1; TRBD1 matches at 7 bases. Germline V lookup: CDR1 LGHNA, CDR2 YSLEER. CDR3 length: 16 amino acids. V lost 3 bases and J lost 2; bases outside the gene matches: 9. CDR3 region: CASSQQSGTANTEAFF. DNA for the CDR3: TGCGCCAGCAGCCAGCAGTCCGGGACAGCTAACACTGAAGCTTTCTTT.

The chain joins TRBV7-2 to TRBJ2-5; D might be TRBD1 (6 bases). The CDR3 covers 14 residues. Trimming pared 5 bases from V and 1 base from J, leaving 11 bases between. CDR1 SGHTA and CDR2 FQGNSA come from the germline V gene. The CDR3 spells CASSQGLLQETQYF. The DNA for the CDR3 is TGTGCCAGCAGCCAGGGGCTCCTCCAAGAGACCCAGTACTTC.

CDR3 nucleotides: TGCAGTGCTAGGACAGGCGGAGGCTACACCTTC. Residues: CSARTGGGYTF. V gene TRBV20-1 combines with J gene TRBJ1-2; tentatively, D is TRBD1 (6 bases). The V gene's germline CDR1 is DFQATT and CDR2 SNEGSKA (reference sequence). The CDR3 contains 11 residues. V lost 3 bases and J lost 8, with 10 bases in between.

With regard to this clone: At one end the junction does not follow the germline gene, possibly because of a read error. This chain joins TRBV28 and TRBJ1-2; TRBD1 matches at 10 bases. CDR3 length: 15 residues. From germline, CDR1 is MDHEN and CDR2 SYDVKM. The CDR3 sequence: CASSIWTGGPYGYTF. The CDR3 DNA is TGTGCCAGCAGTATATGGACAGGGGGGCCCTATGGCTACACCTTC.

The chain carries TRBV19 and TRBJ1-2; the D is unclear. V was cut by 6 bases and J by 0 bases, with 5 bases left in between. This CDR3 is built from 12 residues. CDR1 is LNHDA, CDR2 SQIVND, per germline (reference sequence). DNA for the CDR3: TGTGCCAGTAGCTACTCTAACTATGGCTACACCTTC. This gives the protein CASSYSNYGYTF.

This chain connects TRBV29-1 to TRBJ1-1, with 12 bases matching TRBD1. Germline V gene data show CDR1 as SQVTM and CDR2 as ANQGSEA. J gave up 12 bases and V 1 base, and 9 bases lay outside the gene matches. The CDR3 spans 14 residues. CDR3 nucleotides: TGCAGCGTTGAAGCCCCCGGGACAGGGGGCGCGACTTTCTTT. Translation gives CSVEAPGTGGATFF.

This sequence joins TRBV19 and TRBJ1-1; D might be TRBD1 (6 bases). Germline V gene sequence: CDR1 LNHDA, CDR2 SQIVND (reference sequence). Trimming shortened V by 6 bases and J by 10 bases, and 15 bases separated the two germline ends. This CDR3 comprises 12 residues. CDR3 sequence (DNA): TGTGCCAGTAGCCTTACAGGGCTGGGAGCTTTCTTT. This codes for CASSLTGLGAFF.

The CDR3 sequence is CASLLPGQGNYGYTF. The CDR3 DNA follows: TGTGCCAGCCTCCTCCCGGGACAGGGAAACTATGGCTACACCTTC. The J gene is TRBJ1-2, the V gene TRBV28; 9 nucleotides line up with TRBD1. This CDR3 is built from 15 residues. Unmatched junction bases numbered 9, after V lost 8 bases and J lost 2 bases. Germline V gene sequence: CDR1 MDHEN, CDR2 SYDVKM.

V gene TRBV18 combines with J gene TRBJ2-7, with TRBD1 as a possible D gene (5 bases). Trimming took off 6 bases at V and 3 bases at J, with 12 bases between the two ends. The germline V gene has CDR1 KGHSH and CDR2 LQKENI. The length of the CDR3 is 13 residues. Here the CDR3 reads CASSDQGYYEQYF. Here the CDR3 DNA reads TGTGCCAGCTCCGACCAGGGCTACTACGAGCAGTACTTC.

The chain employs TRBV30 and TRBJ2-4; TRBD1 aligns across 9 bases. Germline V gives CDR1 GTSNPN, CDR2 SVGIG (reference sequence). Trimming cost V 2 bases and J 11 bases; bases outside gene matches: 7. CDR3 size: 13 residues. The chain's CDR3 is CAWSPGTGTFQYF. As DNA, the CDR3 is TGTGCCTGGAGTCCCGGGACAGGGACGTTTCAGTACTTC. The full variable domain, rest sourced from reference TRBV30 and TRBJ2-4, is SQTIHQWPATLVQPVGSPLSLECTVEGTSNPNLYWYRQAAGRGLQLLFYSVGIGQISSEVPQNLSASRPQDRQFILSSKKLLLSDSGFYLCAWSPGTGTFQYFGAGTRLSVL.

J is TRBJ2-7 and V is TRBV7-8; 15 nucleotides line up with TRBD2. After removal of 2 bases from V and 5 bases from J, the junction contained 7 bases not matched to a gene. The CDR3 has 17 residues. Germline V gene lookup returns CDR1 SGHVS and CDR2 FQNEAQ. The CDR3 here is CASSLTPGLAGGHEQYF. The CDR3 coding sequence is TGTGCCAGCAGCTTAACACCGGGACTAGCGGGAGGTCACGAGCAGTACTTC.

The CDR3 DNA reads as TGTGCCAGTAGCCCGCGACAGGGACAGGGCTACACCTTC. This codes for CASSPRQGQGYTF. The chain joins TRBV19 to TRBJ1-2; 7 nucleotides align to TRBD1. The CDR3 loop spans 13 amino acids. Germline V gene lookup returns CDR1 LNHDA and CDR2 SQIVND (reference sequence). Trimming at V came to 6 bases and at J to 8 bases, leaving 9 bases not matched to a gene.

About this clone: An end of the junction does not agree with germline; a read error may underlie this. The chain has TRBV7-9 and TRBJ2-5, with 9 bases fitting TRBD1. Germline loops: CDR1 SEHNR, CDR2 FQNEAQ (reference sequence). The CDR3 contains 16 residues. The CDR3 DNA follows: TGTTCCAGCAGCTCAACCGGGACAGGGATGAAAGAGACCCAGTACTTC. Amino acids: CSSSSTGTGMKETQYF.

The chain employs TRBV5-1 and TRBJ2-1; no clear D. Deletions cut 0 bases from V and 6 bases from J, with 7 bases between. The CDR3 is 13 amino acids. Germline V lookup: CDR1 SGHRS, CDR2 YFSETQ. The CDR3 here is CASSLETTNEQFF. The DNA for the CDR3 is TGCGCCAGCAGCTTGGAGACAACCAATGAGCAGTTCTTC.

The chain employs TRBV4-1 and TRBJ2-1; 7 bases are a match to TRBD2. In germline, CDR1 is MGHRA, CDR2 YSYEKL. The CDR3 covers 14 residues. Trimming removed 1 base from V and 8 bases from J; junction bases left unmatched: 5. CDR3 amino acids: CASSQVSSGDEQFF. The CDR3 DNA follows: TGCGCCAGCAGCCAAGTCTCTAGCGGAGATGAGCAGTTCTTC.

The CDR3 DNA reads as TGTGCCAGCAGTGGGGGCCCCTTTAACGGCAATCAGCCCCAGCATTTT. Its translation is CASSGGPFNGNQPQHF. The rearrangement links TRBV27 to TRBJ1-5, with a weak D call TRBD1 (6 bases). V gave up 5 bases and J gave up 2 bases, with 16 bases separating them. This CDR3 comprises 16 residues. The germline V gene has CDR1 MNHEY and CDR2 SMNVEV (reference sequence).

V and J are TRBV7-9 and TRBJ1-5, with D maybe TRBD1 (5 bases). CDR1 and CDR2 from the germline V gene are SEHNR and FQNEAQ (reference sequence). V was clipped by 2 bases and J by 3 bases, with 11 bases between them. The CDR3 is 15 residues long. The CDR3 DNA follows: TGTGCCAGCAGCTTATCCGCAGGGAACAATCAGCCCCAGCATTTT. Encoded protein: CASSLSAGNNQPQHF.

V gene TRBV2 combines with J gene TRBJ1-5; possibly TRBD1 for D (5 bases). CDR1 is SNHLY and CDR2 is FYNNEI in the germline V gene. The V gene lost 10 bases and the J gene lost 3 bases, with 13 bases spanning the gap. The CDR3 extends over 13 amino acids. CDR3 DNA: TGTGCCACCCGGACATCCAACAATCAGCCCCAGCATTTT. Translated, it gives CATRTSNNQPQHF.

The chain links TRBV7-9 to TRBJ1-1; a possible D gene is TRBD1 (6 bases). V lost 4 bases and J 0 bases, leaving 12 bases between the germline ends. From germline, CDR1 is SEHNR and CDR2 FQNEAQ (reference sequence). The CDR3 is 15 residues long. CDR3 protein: CASSSPDSLNTEAFF. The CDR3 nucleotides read TGTGCCAGCAGCTCCCCGGACAGTTTGAACACTGAAGCTTTCTTT.

This chain's CDR3 is CASSLNSLQNEQFF. The DNA for the CDR3 is TGTGCCAGCAGCTTAAATTCCCTCCAGAATGAGCAGTTCTTC. The chain links TRBV7-3 to TRBJ2-1, with D unclear. Trimming removed 1 base at V and 7 bases at J, with 11 bases between. The CDR3 sequence is 14 residues long. The germline V gene encodes CDR1 SGHTA and CDR2 FQGTGA.

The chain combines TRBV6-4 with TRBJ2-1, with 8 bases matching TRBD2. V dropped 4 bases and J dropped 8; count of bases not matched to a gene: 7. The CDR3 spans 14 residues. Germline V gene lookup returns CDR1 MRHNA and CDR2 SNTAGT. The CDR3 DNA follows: TGTGCCAGCAGTGTATCGGGGGGGACGGATGAGCAGTTCTTC. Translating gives CASSVSGGTDEQFF.

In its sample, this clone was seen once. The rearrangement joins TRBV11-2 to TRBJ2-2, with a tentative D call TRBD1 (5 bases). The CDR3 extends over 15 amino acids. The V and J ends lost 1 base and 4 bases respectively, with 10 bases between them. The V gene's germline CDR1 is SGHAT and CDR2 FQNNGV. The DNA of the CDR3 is TGTGCCAGCAGCTTAGCAGGGCCCATCACCGGGGAGCTGTTTTTT. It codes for CASSLAGPITGELFF.

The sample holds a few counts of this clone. CDR3 bases: TGCGCCAGCAGTAGGACAGGGAAGGACATTCAGTACTTC. Its protein product is CASSRTGKDIQYF. V gene TRBV10-1 combines with J gene TRBJ2-4; 8 bases map to TRBD1. V lost 5 bases and J lost 8; bases outside the gene matches: 5. The CDR3 covers 13 residues. Germline values: CDR1 WNHNN, CDR2 SYGVQD (reference sequence).

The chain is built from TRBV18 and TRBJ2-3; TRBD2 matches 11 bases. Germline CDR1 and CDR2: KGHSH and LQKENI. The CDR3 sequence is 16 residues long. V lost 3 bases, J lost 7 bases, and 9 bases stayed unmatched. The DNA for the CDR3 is TGTGCCAGCTCACCCTCCGGGCTAGCGGGAGGTTATACGCAGTATTTT. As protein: CASSPSGLAGGYTQYF.

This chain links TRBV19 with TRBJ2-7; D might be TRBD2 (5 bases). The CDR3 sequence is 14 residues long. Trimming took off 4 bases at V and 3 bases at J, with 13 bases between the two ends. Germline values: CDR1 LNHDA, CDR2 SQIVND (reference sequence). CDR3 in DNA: TGTGCCAGTAGTAGTGGTGGGAGCCTCTACGAGCAGTACTTC. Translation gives CASSSGGSLYEQYF.

The CDR3 DNA sequence: TGTGCCAGCAGTGAGCAGGGGGTCGGATATGGCTACACCTTC. Translated: CASSEQGVGYGYTF. The chain uses TRBV27 and TRBJ1-2; TRBD1 matches 7 bases. CDR3 length equals 14 residues. Germline-derived CDR1 and CDR2 are MNHEY and SMNVEV (reference sequence). Germline trimming cut 5 bases from V and 5 bases from J; bases unmatched to any gene: 8.

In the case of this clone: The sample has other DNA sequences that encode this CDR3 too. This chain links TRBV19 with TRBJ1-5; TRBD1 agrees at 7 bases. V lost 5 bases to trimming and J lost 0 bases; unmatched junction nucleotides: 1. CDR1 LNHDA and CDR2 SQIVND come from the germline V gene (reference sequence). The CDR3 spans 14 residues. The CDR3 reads CASSRQGSNQPQHF. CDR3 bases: TGTGCCAGTAGTCGACAGGGTAGCAATCAGCCCCAGCATTTT.